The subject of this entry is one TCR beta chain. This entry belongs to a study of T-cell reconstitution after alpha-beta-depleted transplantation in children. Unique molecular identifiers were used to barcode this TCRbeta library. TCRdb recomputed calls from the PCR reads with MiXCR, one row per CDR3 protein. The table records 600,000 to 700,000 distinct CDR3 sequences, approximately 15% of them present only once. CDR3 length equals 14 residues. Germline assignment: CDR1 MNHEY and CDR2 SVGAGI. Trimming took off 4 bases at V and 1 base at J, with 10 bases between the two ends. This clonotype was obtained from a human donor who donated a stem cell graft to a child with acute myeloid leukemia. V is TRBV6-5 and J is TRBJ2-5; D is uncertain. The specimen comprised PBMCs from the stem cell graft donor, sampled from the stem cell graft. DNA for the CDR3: TGTGCCAGCAGTTTCTGGTCAGCCCAAGAGACCCAGTACTTC. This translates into CASSFWSAQETQYF.